The 26 T cell receptor beta chains in this list originate from one sample, sequenced in a study of response to subunit inactivated influenza vaccine. A single record per CDR3 protein comes from TCRdb applying MiXCR to the RT-PCR reads. The sample lists 400,000 to 650,000 distinct CDR3 sequences, approximately 7.2% occurring once. The sample here was PBMCs from blood, taken around 25 months after vaccination. The receptor set was obtained from a man in his fifties or sixties who received an inactivated influenza vaccine.

The table lists this clonotype with a few counts. The chain has TRBV7-9 and TRBJ2-5, with 9 bases matching TRBD2. J was trimmed by 3 bases and V by 3 bases; bases with no gene match: 5. The CDR3 is 15 amino acids. The V gene's germline CDR1 is SEHNR and CDR2 FQNEAQ (reference sequence). The CDR3 nucleotides read TGTGCCAGCAGCTTTATTTCTAGCGGGGAAGAGACCCAGTACTTC. Amino acid sequence: CASSFISSGEETQYF.

This clonotype was recorded many times. The DNA for the CDR3 is TGTGCCAGCAGCCTAACGCGGACGTCAGCTTTCTTT. Protein sequence: CASSLTRTSAFF. The chain joins TRBV12-3 or TRBV12-4 to TRBJ1-1, with unresolved D. The V gene lost 6 bases and the J gene lost 10 bases, with 15 bases spanning the gap. The CDR3 sequence is 12 residues long.

The table lists this clonotype with a few counts. The V gene is TRBV25-1, the J gene TRBJ2-3, with D hard to call. This CDR3 comprises 13 residues. Germline CDR1 MGHDK, CDR2 SYGVNS. The V gene lost 4 bases and the J gene lost 4 bases, with 9 bases spanning the gap. CDR3 residues: CASSGASPDTQYF. CDR3 coding DNA: TGTGCCAGCAGTGGGGCCTCTCCAGATACGCAGTATTTT.

This chain links TRBV7-9 with TRBJ2-3; 7 bases map to TRBD1. V gave up 9 bases and J gave up 4 bases; unmatched junction bases: 7. Germline CDR1 SEHNR, CDR2 FQNEAQ (reference sequence). The CDR3 extends over 13 amino acids. This chain's CDR3 is CASSTGSADTQYF. The CDR3 nucleotides read TGTGCCAGTTCGACAGGGTCCGCAGATACGCAGTATTTT.

In this sample, this clonotype turned up many times. The V call is TRBV27, the J call TRBJ2-1; 7 nucleotides match TRBD1. The CDR3 is made up of 15 amino acids. V trimming: 2 bases; J trimming: 1 base; junction bases outside the gene matches: 2. Germline V gives CDR1 MNHEY, CDR2 SMNVEV (reference sequence). The CDR3 protein is CASSLNRGSYNEQFF. CDR3 bases: TGTGCCAGCAGTTTAAACAGGGGTTCCTACAATGAGCAGTTCTTC.

The J gene is TRBJ2-1, the V gene TRBV6-2 or TRBV6-3; D ambiguous. Trimming stripped 0 bases from V and 2 bases from J, with 8 bases between. The CDR3 length is 15 residues. Per germline, CDR1 MNHEY and CDR2 SVGEGT. The CDR3 sequence: CASSYSARPYNEQFF. The CDR3 DNA is TGTGCCAGCAGTTACTCGGCCCGGCCCTACAATGAGCAGTTCTTC.

The count of this clonotype is one. The junction differs from germline at one of its ends, possibly a read error. The chain links TRBV6-6 to TRBJ2-2; D unclear. The CDR3 is 13 amino acids. Germline V gives CDR1 MNHNY, CDR2 SVGAGI (reference sequence). CDR3 residues: CASSYLEAGELFF. Written as DNA, the CDR3 is TGTGCCAGCAGTTATTTAGAGGCCGGAGAGCTGTTTTTT.

A note on this clonotype: A clone one base away is much larger, so this may be a read error. This rearrangement joins TRBV20-1 to TRBJ2-1; D perhaps matches TRBD2 (6 bases). Germline loops: CDR1 DFQATT, CDR2 SNEGSKA (reference sequence). This CDR3 is built from 15 residues. V was pared by 6 bases and J by 4 bases, with 19 bases between. CDR3 sequence (DNA): TGCAGTGCCCGATCCGGGACTGGCGGATACAATGAGCAGTTCTTC. The encoded protein is CSARSGTGGYNEQFF.

This clonotype appeared once. The genes are TRBV6-5 and TRBJ1-5; D not certain. The V end lost 4 bases, the J end lost 4 bases, and 8 bases lay between the germline ends. Germline V CDR1 and CDR2: MNHEY, SVGAGI. This CDR3 spans 13 amino acids. Here the CDR3 DNA reads TGTGCCAGCAGTTTAGGGATAAATCAGCCCCAGCATTTT. Translated: CASSLGINQPQHF.

The chain links TRBV5-1 to TRBJ2-7, with 8 bases matching TRBD1. Germline-derived CDR1 and CDR2 are SGHRS and YFSETQ. Germline trimming cut 5 bases from V and 6 bases from J; bases unmatched to any gene: 10. The CDR3 covers 14 residues. The CDR3 is CASRVSTGAIEQYF. DNA of the CDR3: TGCGCCAGCAGGGTTTCGACAGGGGCTATCGAGCAGTACTTC.

This clonotype was picked up a small number of times. The rearrangement joins TRBV6-1 to TRBJ1-4; no definite D call. The V gene lost 6 bases and the J gene lost 7 bases, with 12 bases spanning the gap. Germline V gene data show CDR1 as MNHNS and CDR2 as SASEGT. This CDR3 has 13 residues. The CDR3 region is CASRGWGVEKLFF. CDR3 sequence (DNA): TGTGCCAGCAGAGGGTGGGGAGTTGAAAAACTGTTTTTT.

This clonotype was seen a handful of times. The rearrangement links TRBV5-1 to TRBJ2-7; 8 bases fit TRBD1. Looked up from germline, CDR1 is SGHRS and CDR2 is YFSETQ. The length of the CDR3 is 15 residues. The trim removed 4 bases at V and 0 bases at J, leaving 6 bases unmatched. CDR3 sequence reads: CASSQGQVSSYEQYF. The CDR3 coding sequence is TGCGCCAGCAGCCAGGGACAGGTGAGCTCCTACGAGCAGTACTTC.

The V call is TRBV6-2 or TRBV6-3, the J call TRBJ2-5; 10 bases line up with TRBD2. V shed 6 bases and J 8 bases; nucleotides not matched to a gene: 6. The CDR3 has 13 residues. CDR1 and CDR2 (germline): MNHEY, SVGEGT. This CDR3 reads CASRAGGPGTQYF. CDR3 sequence (DNA): TGTGCCAGCAGAGCGGGGGGGCCGGGAACCCAGTACTTC.

This clonotype was detected a few times. V gene TRBV7-2 combines with J gene TRBJ2-3; weak D call: TRBD1 (5 bases). Trimming stripped 5 bases from V and 5 bases from J, with 17 bases between. The CDR3 runs to 15 residues. The V gene's germline CDR1 is SGHTA and CDR2 FQGNSA. The CDR3 spells CASSPVQGVGDTQYF. The DNA of the CDR3 is TGTGCCAGCAGCCCCGTGCAGGGTGTAGGAGATACGCAGTATTTT.

This clonotype was counted a few times. The gene calls are TRBV6-2 or TRBV6-3 and TRBJ2-7, with D tentatively TRBD2 (5 bases). V was clipped by 6 bases and J by 3 bases, with 18 bases between them. Looked up from germline, CDR1 is MNHEY and CDR2 is SVGEGT. The CDR3 extends over 15 amino acids. The DNA for the CDR3 is TGTGCCAGCAGAAACCGGGGAGAGGGATACTACGAGCAGTACTTC. Protein sequence: CASRNRGEGYYEQYF.

This clonotype was observed a handful of times. The chain combines TRBV4-3 with TRBJ2-7, with TRBD2 as a possible D gene (5 bases). Germline V gene lookup returns CDR1 LGHNA and CDR2 YSLEER. The CDR3 is made up of 15 amino acids. The germline V and J ends were trimmed by 0 bases and 0 bases, with 9 bases remaining between them. This CDR3 reads CASSQESSSSYEQYF. Here the CDR3 DNA reads TGCGCCAGCAGCCAAGAGTCTAGCAGCTCCTACGAGCAGTACTTC.

In the case of this clonotype: An end of the junction does not agree with germline; a read error may underlie this. This chain links TRBV7-2 with TRBJ2-7; no clear D. The CDR3 contains 13 residues. Per the germline V gene, CDR1 is SGHTA and CDR2 is FQGNSA. The CDR3 bases are TGCTCCAGCAGCTTAGCTTCCTCCTACGAGCAGTACTTC. Its protein is CSSSLASSYEQYF.

This clonotype showed up many times. V and J are TRBV12-3 or TRBV12-4 and TRBJ2-7, with D perhaps matching TRBD1 (6 bases). Trimming removed 1 base at V and 0 bases at J, with 7 bases between. This CDR3 is built from 14 residues. DNA for the CDR3: TGTGCCAGCAGTTTAGGAGGGGGCTCCTACGAGCAGTACTTC. It translates to CASSLGGGSYEQYF.

The table lists this clonotype with many counts. The rearrangement links TRBV20-1 to TRBJ2-5; weak D call: TRBD2 (5 bases). Deletions cut 0 bases from V and 9 bases from J, with 8 bases between. Germline V gene data show CDR1 as DFQATT and CDR2 as SNEGSKA (reference sequence). The CDR3 contains 11 residues. CDR3 region: CSARDSGAQYF. Written as DNA, the CDR3 is TGCAGTGCTAGAGATTCCGGGGCCCAGTACTTC.

The J gene is TRBJ2-1, the V gene TRBV3-1; D uncertain. The CDR3 contains 15 residues. V lost 0 bases and J lost 4, with 10 bases in between. Germline CDR1 and CDR2: LGHDT and YNNKEL (reference sequence). CDR3 nucleotides: TGTGCCAGCAGCCAAGATTCCGGCCTTTACAATGAGCAGTTCTTC. Translating gives CASSQDSGLYNEQFF.

This clonotype was found a few times. The V gene is TRBV28, the J gene TRBJ2-1; no firm D call. Germline V gene data show CDR1 as MDHEN and CDR2 as SYDVKM. Trimming took 2 bases from V and 2 from J, leaving 10 bases between them. This CDR3 has 15 residues. CDR3 in amino acids: CASSLSRNTYNEQFF. The CDR3 nucleotides read TGTGCCAGCAGTTTAAGCAGGAACACCTACAATGAGCAGTTCTTC.

This clonotype was seen a handful of times. This rearrangement joins TRBV5-1 to TRBJ2-3, with 11 bases that match TRBD1. This CDR3 has 15 amino acids. The junction had 4 bases not matched to a gene; V was cut back by 3 bases and J by 4 bases. Germline CDR1 SGHRS, CDR2 YFSETQ. The CDR3 region has the DNA TGCGCCAGCAGCTGGGGGGGACAGGGGGCAGATACGCAGTATTTT. It specifies CASSWGGQGADTQYF. Looking up the rest from reference TRBV5-1 and TRBJ2-3 gives the full variable domain: KAGVTQTPRYLIKTRGQQVTLSCSPISGHRSVSWYQQTPGQGLQFLFEYFSETQRNKGNFPGRFSGRQFSNSRSEMNVSTLELGDSALYLCASSWGGQGADTQYFGPGTRLTVL.

The chain carries TRBV7-2 and TRBJ2-7; 11 positions agree with TRBD2. This CDR3 has 16 residues. The junction had 9 bases not matched to a gene; V was cut back by 4 bases and J by 4 bases. CDR1 and CDR2 (germline): SGHTA, FQGNSA. DNA for the CDR3: TGTGCCAGCAGCTCTCGACTAGCGGGACTAACATACGAGCAGTACTTC. It is translated as CASSSRLAGLTYEQYF.

The chain recombines TRBV20-1 with TRBJ1-5; D call uncertain. The CDR3 is made up of 13 amino acids. The V gene lost 0 bases and the J gene lost 5 bases, with 8 bases spanning the gap. Germline lookup yields CDR1 DFQATT and CDR2 SNEGSKA (reference sequence). CDR3 nucleotide sequence: TGCAGTGCTAGAGACCCCCGGGATCAGCCCCAGCATTTT. Translated, it gives CSARDPRDQPQHF.

The gene calls are TRBV12-3 or TRBV12-4 and TRBJ2-1, with 9 bases aligning to TRBD2. The CDR3 has 15 residues. J was trimmed by 6 bases and V by 7 bases; bases with no gene match: 10. The CDR3 bases are TGTGCCAGCATCCCCAGCGGGGGGTCCCGCAATGAGCAGTTCTTC. Its protein product is CASIPSGGSRNEQFF.

V is TRBV15 and J is TRBJ2-2; D possibly corresponds to TRBD1 (5 bases). Trimming took off 0 bases at V and 0 bases at J, with 8 bases between the two ends. The germline gives CDR1 LNHNV, CDR2 YYDKDF (reference sequence). The CDR3 sequence is 16 residues long. The CDR3 nucleotides read TGTGCCACCAGCAGAGATGGGGCAACGAACACCGGGGAGCTGTTTTTT. This sequence encodes CATSRDGATNTGELFF.